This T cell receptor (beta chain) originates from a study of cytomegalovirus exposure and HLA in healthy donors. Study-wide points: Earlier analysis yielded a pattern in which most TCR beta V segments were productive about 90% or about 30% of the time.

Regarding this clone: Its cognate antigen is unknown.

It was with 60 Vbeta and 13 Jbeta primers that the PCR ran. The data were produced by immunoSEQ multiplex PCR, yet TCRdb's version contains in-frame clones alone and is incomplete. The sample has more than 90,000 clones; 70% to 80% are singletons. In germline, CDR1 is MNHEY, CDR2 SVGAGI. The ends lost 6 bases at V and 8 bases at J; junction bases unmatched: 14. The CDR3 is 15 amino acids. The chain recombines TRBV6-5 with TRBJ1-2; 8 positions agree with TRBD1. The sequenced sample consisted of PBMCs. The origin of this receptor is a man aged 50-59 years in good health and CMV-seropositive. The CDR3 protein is CASSTPGQASFGYTF. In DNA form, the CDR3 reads TGTGCCAGCAGCACGCCGGGACAGGCAAGCTTCGGCTACACCTTC.